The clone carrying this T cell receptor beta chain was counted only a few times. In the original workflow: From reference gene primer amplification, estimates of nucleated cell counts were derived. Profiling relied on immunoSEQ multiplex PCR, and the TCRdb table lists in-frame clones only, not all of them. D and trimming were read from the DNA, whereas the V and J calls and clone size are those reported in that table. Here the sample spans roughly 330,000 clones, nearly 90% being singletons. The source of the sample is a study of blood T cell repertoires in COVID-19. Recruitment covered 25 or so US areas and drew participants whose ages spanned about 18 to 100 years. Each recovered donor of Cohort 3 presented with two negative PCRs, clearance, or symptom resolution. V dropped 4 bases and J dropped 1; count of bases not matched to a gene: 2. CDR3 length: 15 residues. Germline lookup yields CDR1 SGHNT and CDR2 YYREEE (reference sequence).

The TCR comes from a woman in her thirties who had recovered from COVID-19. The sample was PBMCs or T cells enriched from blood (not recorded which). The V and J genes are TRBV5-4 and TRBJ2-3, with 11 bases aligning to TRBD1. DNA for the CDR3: TGTGCCAGCAGCCGGACAGGGGGCGGCACAGATACGCAGTATTTT. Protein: CASSRTGGGTDTQYF.